These 26 T cell receptor beta chains originate from one sample sequenced in a study of CXCR3-negative and CXCR3-positive naive CD8 T cells. cDNA libraries for TRB were generated by 5' RACE incorporating UMI labels. TCRdb re-called the 5' RACE reads and gives one entry per CDR3 protein, without DNA. The table counts some 130,000 distinct CDR3 sequences; 0.29% lies in the top ten. Input material: naive CXCR3- CD8+ T cells from blood. Subset described: CD45RO-CCR7+CD27+CD95- naive CD8+ T cells lacking CXCR3 (TNR3-). The receptors derive from a human donor in good health. Some clones in this sample may be carry-over from other donors' samples.

The V call is TRBV7-8, the J call TRBJ2-7; the TCRdb D gene call, TRBD2, has no DNA to confirm it. The CDR3 length is 16 residues. Germline V gene sequence: CDR1 SGHVS, CDR2 FQNEAQ. This CDR3 reads CASSFHSSFGIYEQYF.

V gene TRBV28 combines with J gene TRBJ2-7; TCRdb selects TRBD2, and the lack of DNA leaves this call unchecked. The CDR3 has 15 residues. Germline CDR1 MDHEN, CDR2 SYDVKM. The CDR3 spells CASSPRAPVTYEQYF.

The CDR3 loop is CASSSLRGQRVTDTQYF. The V gene is TRBV28, the J gene TRBJ2-3; TCRdb selects TRBD1, and the lack of DNA leaves this call unchecked. CDR1 is MDHEN and CDR2 is SYDVKM in the germline V gene. This CDR3 comprises 17 residues.

The chain combines TRBV6-2 or TRBV6-3 with TRBJ2-1; TCRdb calls TRBD2, which cannot be checked without DNA. The CDR3 extends over 14 amino acids. Per germline, CDR1 MNHEY and CDR2 SVGEGT. CDR3 sequence reads: CASSGTSGGNEQFF.

The V call is TRBV3-1, the J call TRBJ2-1; TCRdb picks TRBD2, but there is no DNA to check that call. The V gene's germline CDR1 is LGHDT and CDR2 YNNKEL (reference sequence). The CDR3 runs to 17 residues. CDR3 sequence: CASSRGLAGISYNEQFF.

V gene TRBV9 combines with J gene TRBJ1-1; TCRdb proposes TRBD1, but this gene call is untestable without DNA. There are 14 residues in the CDR3. Germline CDR1 reads SGDLS; CDR2 reads YYNGEE. The CDR3 sequence is CASSVAPGQTEAFF.

This chain uses TRBV21-1 with TRBJ2-2; with no DNA, the TCRdb D assignment of TRBD2 cannot be verified. TRBV21-1 represents a pseudogene. The CDR3 runs to 19 residues. The CDR3 loop is CASSASGGAWRWGTGELFF.

This chain uses TRBV20-1 with TRBJ2-7; TCRdb outputs TRBD2, but without DNA this stays unchecked. Per the germline V gene, CDR1 is DFQATT and CDR2 is SNEGSKA (reference sequence). This CDR3 contains 15 residues. CDR3 amino acids: CSARPLAVGSYEQYF.

The chain uses TRBV9 and TRBJ2-1; TCRdb's D gene call, TRBD1, goes unchecked for lack of DNA. Germline CDR1 is SGDLS and CDR2 is YYNGEE. The CDR3 contains 15 residues. The CDR3 loop is CASSVGDRKYNEQFF.

This sequence joins TRBV29-1 and TRBJ2-1. This CDR3 comprises 11 residues. CDR1 and CDR2 (germline): SQVTM, ANQGSEA. CDR3 protein: CSHTESFEQFF.

Here the CDR3 reads CASSPNLAGRETQYF. V and J are TRBV7-6 and TRBJ2-5; TCRdb outputs TRBD2, but without DNA this stays unchecked. The V gene's germline CDR1 is SGHVS and CDR2 FNYEAQ. The CDR3 is 15 amino acids.

The V call is TRBV25-1, the J call TRBJ2-5; the TCRdb call, TRBD1, lacks DNA for checking. The CDR3 totals 15 residues. Germline V lookup: CDR1 MGHDK, CDR2 SYGVNS. CDR3 protein: CASSDEGQDKETQYF. Using reference TRBV25-1 and TRBJ2-5 for the parts outside the CDR3, the full variable domain is EADIYQTPRYLVIGTGKKITLECSQTMGHDKMYWYQQDPGMELHLIHYSYGVNSTEKGDLSSESTVSRIRTEHFPLTLESARPSHTSQYLCASSDEGQDKETQYFGPGTRLLVL.

This rearrangement joins TRBV28 to TRBJ2-1; checking the TCRdb D call of TRBD1 is not possible without DNA. The CDR3 length is 16 residues. CDR1 is MDHEN, CDR2 SYDVKM, per germline. The CDR3 protein is CASVPSRHGSYNEQFF.

The rearrangement joins TRBV7-2 to TRBJ2-7; TCRdb indicates TRBD2, and absent DNA this call remains unverified. CDR1 is SGHTA and CDR2 is FQGNSA in the germline V gene. This CDR3 has 14 residues. This chain's CDR3 is CASSQPGLGYEQYF.

The chain recombines TRBV29-1 with TRBJ1-2. From germline, CDR1 is SQVTM and CDR2 ANQGSEA. This CDR3 has 11 residues. The CDR3 loop is CSVFDSYGYTF.

This sequence joins TRBV4-1 and TRBJ2-1; with no DNA, the TCRdb D assignment of TRBD2 cannot be verified. Germline V gene data show CDR1 as MGHRA and CDR2 as YSYEKL. The CDR3 loop spans 15 amino acids. The CDR3 reads CASSQDHPSFDEQFF.

The CDR3 region is CASCHRDMVQETQYF. The V and J genes are TRBV7-9 and TRBJ2-5; TCRdb's assignment of TRBD1 cannot be checked, as there is no DNA. The CDR3 covers 15 residues. Germline CDR1 SEHNR, CDR2 FQNEAQ (reference sequence).

V is TRBV5-1 and J is TRBJ2-7; the TRBD2 assignment by TCRdb is unverifiable without DNA. The CDR3 loop spans 15 amino acids. CDR1 and CDR2 (germline): SGHRS, YFSETQ. The CDR3 is CASSTGLAGAYEQYF.

The chain is built from TRBV29-1 and TRBJ1-2; there is no DNA to check the TCRdb D call of TRBD1. From germline, CDR1 is SQVTM and CDR2 ANQGSEA. The CDR3 spans 15 residues. The CDR3 region is CSVEPGQELNYGYTF. Full variable domain (missing parts from reference TRBV29-1 and TRBJ1-2): SAVISQKPSRDICQRGTSLTIQCQVDSQVTMMFWYRQQPGQSLTLIATANQGSEATYESGFVIDKFPISRPNLTFSTLTVSNMSPEDSSIYLCSVEPGQELNYGYTFGSGTRLTVV.

The V gene is TRBV3-1, the J gene TRBJ2-7. Germline V lookup: CDR1 LGHDT, CDR2 YNNKEL (reference sequence). The length of the CDR3 is 16 residues. CDR3 sequence reads: CASSQDLIDPSYEQYF.

This sequence joins TRBV7-2 and TRBJ2-1. The CDR3 is made up of 12 amino acids. CDR1 and CDR2 (germline): SGHTA, FQGNSA. Here the CDR3 reads CASSLVENEQFF. The full variable domain, with the rest looked up from reference TRBV7-2 and TRBJ2-1, is GAGVSQSPSNKVTEKGKDVELRCDPISGHTALYWYRQSLGQGLEFLIYFQGNSAPDKSGLPSDRFSAERTGGSVSTLTIQRTQQEDSAVYLCASSLVENEQFFGPGTRLTVL.

The V and J genes are TRBV30 and TRBJ2-7; TCRdb selects TRBD1, and the lack of DNA leaves this call unchecked. This CDR3 has 13 amino acids. The germline CDR1 and CDR2 sequences are GTSNPN and SVGIG (reference sequence). The CDR3 reads CAWSTGTDYEQYF.

The V gene is TRBV13, the J gene TRBJ2-7; TCRdb's D call of TRBD1 is untestable without DNA. CDR1 and CDR2 from the germline V gene are PRHDT and FYEKMQ (reference sequence). This CDR3 region has 13 residues. This CDR3 is CASSGQGRYEQYF.

The chain uses TRBV12-3 or TRBV12-4 and TRBJ2-1; absent DNA, TCRdb's TRBD2 call cannot be checked. The CDR3 has 12 residues. CDR3 loop: CASRLGVNEQFF.

The chain couples TRBV29-1 to TRBJ2-1; checking the TCRdb D call of TRBD2 is not possible without DNA. CDR1 is SQVTM, CDR2 ANQGSEA, per germline. The CDR3 runs 13 residues. The CDR3 loop is CSVEPAGYNEQFF.

V usage is TRBV20-1 and J usage is TRBJ2-5; absent DNA, TCRdb's TRBD1 call cannot be checked. The CDR3 is 15 amino acids. Germline V gene sequence: CDR1 DFQATT, CDR2 SNEGSKA (reference sequence). This chain's CDR3 is CSASHPGQLQETQYF.